The 25 T cell receptor beta chains given below trace back to one sample, sequenced in a study of T cell repertoires in cytomegalovirus infection. Using its own MiXCR run on the reads, TCRdb lists one record per CDR3 protein. Among 200,000 to 300,000 distinct CDR3 sequences listed, roughly 12% were seen once. The sequencing sample was made of PBMCs. The receptors stem from a human donor in good health (CMV status not recorded). Some clones in this sample may be carry-over from other donors' samples.

The sample holds one count of this clonotype. This chain uses TRBV20-1 with TRBJ2-1; TRBD1 matches at 8 bases. J was trimmed by 8 bases and V by 6 bases; bases with no gene match: 9. The CDR3 totals 13 residues. Germline lookup yields CDR1 DFQATT and CDR2 SNEGSKA (reference sequence). CDR3 residues: CSATGQGWHEQFF. In nucleotides, the CDR3 is TGCAGTGCCACAGGACAGGGATGGCATGAGCAGTTCTTC.

This clonotype has at least ten counts. The chain employs TRBV6-2 or TRBV6-3 and TRBJ2-1; D uncertain. This CDR3 is built from 19 residues. Trimming stripped 7 bases from V and 0 bases from J, with 25 bases between. Germline CDR1 reads MNHEY; CDR2 reads SVGEGT. The DNA for the CDR3 is TGTGCCAGCAACCGACAAGGTCTCACTTCTGTTAGCTCCTACAATGAGCAGTTCTTC. Its protein is CASNRQGLTSVSSYNEQFF.

The chain combines TRBV29-1 with TRBJ2-5; D unclear. CDR3 size: 12 residues. The ends were cut back, 4 bases at V and 5 bases at J, with 11 bases in the middle. CDR1 is SQVTM, CDR2 ANQGSEA, per germline. CDR3 coding DNA: TGCAGCGTTGGTACCCTCGTGGAGACCCAGTACTTC. Its protein product is CSVGTLVETQYF.

The chain employs TRBV29-1 and TRBJ2-3, with D unclear. The V end lost 0 bases, the J end lost 12 bases, and 10 bases lay between the germline ends. The germline V gene encodes CDR1 SQVTM and CDR2 ANQGSEA. The CDR3 covers 11 residues. The CDR3 DNA sequence: TGCAGCGTTGAAGAAGGCAACTGCCAGTATTTT. This encodes CSVEEGNCQYF.

This clonotype was recorded at least ten times. V and J are TRBV28 and TRBJ2-7; 12 nucleotides line up with TRBD1. J lost 7 bases, V lost 4 bases, and 8 bases had no gene match. Germline V gene lookup returns CDR1 MDHEN and CDR2 SYDVKM. The CDR3 spans 15 residues. Written as DNA, the CDR3 is TGTGCCAGCAGTTCCCCCGGGACAGGGGGCGGTGAGCAGTACTTC. This sequence encodes CASSSPGTGGGEQYF.

The CDR3 is CASSISRNQPQHF. DNA for the CDR3: TGTGCCAGTAGTATTTCCCGGAATCAGCCCCAGCATTTT. V and J are TRBV19 and TRBJ1-5; D unresolved. This CDR3 region has 13 residues. Trimming left V 3 bases short and J 4 bases short, with 7 bases between. Germline V gene sequence: CDR1 LNHDA, CDR2 SQIVND (reference sequence).

This clonotype was observed many times. The chain has TRBV7-2 and TRBJ2-6; D could derive from TRBD1 or TRBD2 (6 bases each). The CDR3 consists of 20 residues. V lost 5 bases and J lost 0, with 23 bases in between. Germline loops: CDR1 SGHTA, CDR2 FQGNSA. The CDR3 nucleotides read TGTGCCAGCAGCCCACATTACGCCGGGGGCACAGGCTCTGGGGCCAACGTCCTGACTTTC. It specifies CASSPHYAGGTGSGANVLTF.

The chain employs TRBV25-1 and TRBJ1-2; D is unclear. CDR1 and CDR2 from the germline V gene are MGHDK and SYGVNS. This CDR3 spans 12 amino acids. V was pared by 7 bases and J by 6 bases, with 12 bases between. The CDR3 is CASTQDENGYTF. CDR3 sequence (DNA): TGTGCCAGCACCCAGGACGAGAATGGCTACACCTTC.

This clonotype was counted a few times. V is TRBV28 and J is TRBJ2-1, with 11 nucleotides matching TRBD2. There are 17 residues in the CDR3. J was trimmed by 7 bases and V by 4 bases; bases with no gene match: 12. The V gene's germline CDR1 is MDHEN and CDR2 SYDVKM. CDR3 in amino acids: CASSSRLAGRGRNEQFF. CDR3 nucleotide sequence: TGTGCCAGCAGTTCAAGACTAGCGGGGCGTGGACGGAATGAGCAGTTCTTC. The full variable domain, its missing parts supplied by reference TRBV28 and TRBJ2-1, is DVKVTQSSRYLVKRTGEKVFLECVQDMDHENMFWYRQDPGLGLRLIYFSYDVKMKEKGDIPEGYSVSREKKERFSLILESASTNQTSMYLCASSSRLAGRGRNEQFFGPGTRLTVL.

This clonotype was recorded many times. This chain uses TRBV11-3 with TRBJ2-5; a possible D gene is TRBD2 (5 bases). Germline V gene data show CDR1 as SGHNT and CDR2 as YENEEA. The V end was cut by 4 bases, the J end by 5 bases, with 14 bases between. CDR3 length equals 14 residues. CDR3 in DNA: TGTGCCAGCAGCTCCCCCAATAGAGGGGAGACCCAGTACTTC. This translates into CASSSPNRGETQYF.

There are many counts of this clonotype. The V gene is TRBV29-1, the J gene TRBJ1-1; 9 bases are shared with TRBD1. Germline-derived CDR1 and CDR2 are SQVTM and ANQGSEA. The CDR3 covers 10 residues. Trimming took 4 bases from V and 11 from J; bases not matched to a gene: 2. DNA for the CDR3: TGCAGCGTTGGGGACAGGGTGGCTTTCTTT. It translates to CSVGDRVAFF.

Many counts were recorded for this clonotype. This sequence joins TRBV19 and TRBJ1-1; no clear D gene. The CDR3 length is 16 residues. Germline V gives CDR1 LNHDA, CDR2 SQIVND (reference sequence). V gave up 3 bases and J gave up 0 bases, with 14 bases separating them. The DNA of the CDR3 is TGTGCCAGTAGTATGAGGGTCGGGTGGATGAACACTGAAGCTTTCTTT. Encoded protein: CASSMRVGWMNTEAFF. The full variable domain, completed using reference TRBV19 and TRBJ1-1, is DGGITQSPKYLFRKEGQNVTLSCEQNLNHDAMYWYRQDPGQGLRLIYYSQIVNDFQKGDIAEGYSVSREKKESFPLTVTSAQKNPTAFYLCASSMRVGWMNTEAFFGQGTRLTVV.

There are many counts of this clonotype. The chain couples TRBV7-2 to TRBJ2-6; TRBD2 matches 9 bases. The germline V gene encodes CDR1 SGHTA and CDR2 FQGNSA. The CDR3 extends over 16 amino acids. V gave up 6 bases and J gave up 2 bases; unmatched junction bases: 5. The CDR3 sequence: CASRFAGGAGANVLTF. The CDR3, as DNA: TGTGCCAGCAGGTTCGCGGGAGGGGCTGGGGCCAACGTCCTGACTTTC. The entire variable domain, with the rest obtained from reference TRBV7-2 and TRBJ2-6, is as follows: GAGVSQSPSNKVTEKGKDVELRCDPISGHTALYWYRQSLGQGLEFLIYFQGNSAPDKSGLPSDRFSAERTGGSVSTLTIQRTQQEDSAVYLCASRFAGGAGANVLTFGAGSRLTVL.

In its sample, this clonotype was seen many times. This rearrangement joins TRBV2 to TRBJ1-4; D uncertain. Germline loops: CDR1 SNHLY, CDR2 FYNNEI. The CDR3 covers 12 residues. V was trimmed by 6 bases and J by 6 bases, leaving 8 bases between them. CDR3 nucleotides: TGTGCCAGCAGCCTCGTCGATGAAAAACTGTTTTTT. It yields the protein CASSLVDEKLFF.

The table lists this clonotype with a few counts. V gene TRBV6-2 or TRBV6-3 combines with J gene TRBJ1-5, with D unresolved. In germline, CDR1 is MNHEY, CDR2 SVGEGT. The CDR3 totals 14 residues. V lost 11 bases and J 1 base, leaving 15 bases between the germline ends. The CDR3 loop reads CAASRGGSNQPQHF. The CDR3, as DNA: TGTGCCGCCTCCCGGGGAGGCAGCAATCAGCCCCAGCATTTT.

The V call is TRBV20-1, the J call TRBJ1-5; TRBD1 agrees at 8 bases. V gave up 5 bases and J gave up 1 base; unmatched junction bases: 4. Per the germline V gene, CDR1 is DFQATT and CDR2 is SNEGSKA (reference sequence). This CDR3 is 14 amino acids long. The CDR3 bases are TGCAGTGCTCGGGGGACAGGAAGCAATCAGCCCCAGCATTTT. Amino acids: CSARGTGSNQPQHF.

This sequence joins TRBV20-1 and TRBJ1-5, with D maybe TRBD1 (5 bases). The V end lost 6 bases, the J end lost 0 bases, and 21 bases lay between the germline ends. This CDR3 is built from 17 residues. CDR1 DFQATT and CDR2 SNEGSKA come from the germline V gene (reference sequence). The CDR3 loop reads CSAKGGEGRVSNQPQHF. The CDR3 coding sequence is TGCAGTGCGAAGGGAGGGGAGGGCAGGGTTAGCAATCAGCCCCAGCATTTT.

This rearrangement joins TRBV6-2 or TRBV6-3 to TRBJ2-6, with D possibly matching TRBD1 (5 bases). Trimming took off 0 bases at V and 4 bases at J, with 16 bases between the two ends. Germline V lookup: CDR1 MNHEY, CDR2 SVGEGT. The CDR3 contains 18 residues. The CDR3 bases are TGTGCCAGCAGTTACTCTGACAGTGACCGGTCAGGGGCCAACGTCCTGACTTTC. This gives the protein CASSYSDSDRSGANVLTF.

This clonotype was observed at least ten times. This sequence joins TRBV7-2 and TRBJ1-4; D uncertain. Germline V lookup: CDR1 SGHTA, CDR2 FQGNSA. With 5 bases removed from V and 5 bases from J, the gap between germline ends came to 15 bases. This CDR3 spans 15 amino acids. The CDR3 nucleotides read TGTGCCAGCAGCACGGTGAGGACGGTAAATGAAAAACTGTTTTTT. This encodes CASSTVRTVNEKLFF.

As concerns this clonotype: Since a much larger clone is just one base distant, this may be a read error. The chain couples TRBV5-6 to TRBJ2-1, with D possibly being TRBD1 or TRBD2 (5 bases each). The germline gives CDR1 SGHDT, CDR2 YYEEEE. This CDR3 region has 13 residues. The DNA for the CDR3 is TGTCCCAGCAGGGACCGAGTGGGGAATGAGCAGTTCTTC. The encoded protein is CPSRDRVGNEQFF.

Many counts were recorded for this clonotype. The J gene is TRBJ2-2, the V gene TRBV29-1; D is ambiguous. V dropped 6 bases and J dropped 3 bases, with 20 bases sitting between them. The CDR3 has 16 residues. Germline V gene lookup returns CDR1 SQVTM and CDR2 ANQGSEA. The CDR3 here is CSVRSLGVGYTGELFF. In nucleotides, the CDR3 is TGCAGCGTCAGATCGCTTGGGGTAGGATACACCGGGGAGCTGTTTTTT.

The table lists this clonotype with many counts. V is TRBV7-2 and J is TRBJ2-5; TRBD2 might be the D (6 bases). The CDR3 consists of 15 residues. Germline V gives CDR1 SGHTA, CDR2 FQGNSA. The germline V and J ends were trimmed by 2 bases and 1 base, with 11 bases remaining between them. CDR3 coding DNA: TGTGCCAGCAGCTTATCGCGGGGCCCCCAAGAGACCCAGTACTTC. The encoded protein is CASSLSRGPQETQYF.

Note on this clonotype: A junction end diverges from the germline sequence, so it may reflect a read error. The CDR3: CSVDKVAGVNEQFF. DNA of the CDR3: TGCAGTGTTGATAAGGTAGCGGGAGTTAATGAGCAGTTCTTC. The V gene is TRBV29-1, the J gene TRBJ2-1; 9 bases align to TRBD2. The CDR3 spans 14 residues. Germline V lookup: CDR1 SQVTM, CDR2 ANQGSEA.

This clonotype was counted a few times. CDR3 loop: CASSLQGGYKNIQYF. The CDR3 nucleotides read TGTGCCAGCAGCTTACAGGGGGGATACAAAAACATTCAGTACTTC. The chain carries TRBV5-6 and TRBJ2-4; TRBD1 agrees at 8 bases. The CDR3 is made up of 15 amino acids. V shed 2 bases and J 3 bases; nucleotides not matched to a gene: 4. The germline V gene encodes CDR1 SGHDT and CDR2 YYEEEE.

This clonotype was counted ten times or more. This chain links TRBV7-2 with TRBJ1-6; TRBD1 matches at 9 bases. The V and J ends lost 5 bases and 5 bases, in that order; junction bases with no gene match: 10. CDR3 size: 17 residues. Germline CDR1 is SGHTA and CDR2 is FQGNSA. The CDR3 loop reads CASSPGTGSPNNSPLHF. The DNA for the CDR3 is TGTGCCAGCAGCCCCGGGACAGGGAGTCCGAATAATTCACCCCTCCACTTT.